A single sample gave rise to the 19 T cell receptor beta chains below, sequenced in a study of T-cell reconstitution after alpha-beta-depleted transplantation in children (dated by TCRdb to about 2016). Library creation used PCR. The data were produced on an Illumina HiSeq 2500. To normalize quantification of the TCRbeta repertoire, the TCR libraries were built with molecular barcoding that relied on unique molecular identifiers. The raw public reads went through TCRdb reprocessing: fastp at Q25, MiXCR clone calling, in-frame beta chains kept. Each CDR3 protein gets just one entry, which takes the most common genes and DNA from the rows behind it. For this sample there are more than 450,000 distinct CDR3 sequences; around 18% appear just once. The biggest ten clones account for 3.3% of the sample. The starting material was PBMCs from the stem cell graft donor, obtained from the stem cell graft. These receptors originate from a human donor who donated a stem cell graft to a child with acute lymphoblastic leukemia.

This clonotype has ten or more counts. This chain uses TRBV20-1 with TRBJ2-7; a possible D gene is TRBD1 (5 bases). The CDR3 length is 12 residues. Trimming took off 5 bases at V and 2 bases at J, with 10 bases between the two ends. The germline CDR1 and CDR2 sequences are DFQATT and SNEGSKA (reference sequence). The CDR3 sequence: CSAGAGTYEQYF. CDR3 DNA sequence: TGCAGTGCTGGTGCAGGGACCTACGAGCAGTACTTC.

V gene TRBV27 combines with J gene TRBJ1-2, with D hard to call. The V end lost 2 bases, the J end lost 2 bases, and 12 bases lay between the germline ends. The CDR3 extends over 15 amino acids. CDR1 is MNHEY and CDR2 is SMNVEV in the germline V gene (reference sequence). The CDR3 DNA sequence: TGTGCCAGCAGTTTAGCGCCTCTATCAAACTATGGCTACACCTTC. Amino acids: CASSLAPLSNYGYTF.

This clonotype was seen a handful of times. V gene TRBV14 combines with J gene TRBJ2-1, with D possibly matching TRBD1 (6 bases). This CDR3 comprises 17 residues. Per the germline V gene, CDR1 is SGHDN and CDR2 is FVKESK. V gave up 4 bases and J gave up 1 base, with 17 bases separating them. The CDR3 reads CASSPTDPQGSYNEQFF. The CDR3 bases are TGTGCCAGCAGCCCTACTGATCCACAGGGATCCTACAATGAGCAGTTCTTC.

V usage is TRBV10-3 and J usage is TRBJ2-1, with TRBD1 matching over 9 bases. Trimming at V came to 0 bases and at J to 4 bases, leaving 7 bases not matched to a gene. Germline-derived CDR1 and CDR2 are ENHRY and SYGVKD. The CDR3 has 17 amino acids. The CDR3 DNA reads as TGTGCCATCAGTGAGTCGGCAGGGACAGGGATATACAATGAGCAGTTCTTC. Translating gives CAISESAGTGIYNEQFF.

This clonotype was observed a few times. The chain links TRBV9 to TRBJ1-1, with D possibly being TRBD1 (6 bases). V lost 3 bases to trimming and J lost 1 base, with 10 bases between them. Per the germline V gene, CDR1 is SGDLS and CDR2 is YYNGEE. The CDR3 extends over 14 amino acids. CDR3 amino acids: CASSAGVGNTEAFF. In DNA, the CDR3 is TGTGCCAGCAGCGCAGGGGTGGGGAACACTGAAGCTTTCTTT. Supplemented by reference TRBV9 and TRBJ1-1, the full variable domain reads DSGVTQTPKHLITATGQRVTLRCSPRSGDLSVYWYQQSLDQGLQFLIQYYNGEERAKGNILERFSAQQFPDLHSELNLSSLELGDSALYFCASSAGVGNTEAFFGQGTRLTVV.

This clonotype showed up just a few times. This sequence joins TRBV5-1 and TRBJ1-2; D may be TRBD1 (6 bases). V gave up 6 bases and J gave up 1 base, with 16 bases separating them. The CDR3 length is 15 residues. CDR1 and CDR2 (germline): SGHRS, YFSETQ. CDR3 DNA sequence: TGCGCCAGCACAAAGGACAGAAGGATTAACTATGGCTACACCTTC. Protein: CASTKDRRINYGYTF.

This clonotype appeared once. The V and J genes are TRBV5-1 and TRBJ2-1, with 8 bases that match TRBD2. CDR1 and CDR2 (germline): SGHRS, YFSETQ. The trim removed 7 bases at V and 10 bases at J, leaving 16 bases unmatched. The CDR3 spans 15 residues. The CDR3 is CASRSVLAASIEQFF. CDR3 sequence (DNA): TGCGCCAGCCGTTCGGTACTAGCGGCTTCAATAGAGCAGTTCTTC.

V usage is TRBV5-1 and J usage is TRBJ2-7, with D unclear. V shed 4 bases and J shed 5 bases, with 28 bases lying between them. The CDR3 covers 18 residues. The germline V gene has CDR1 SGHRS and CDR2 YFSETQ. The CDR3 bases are TGCGCCAGCAGCCTATTACTTGAAGGGCCAGGTAAAATCGACGAGCAGTACTTC. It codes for CASSLLLEGPGKIDEQYF. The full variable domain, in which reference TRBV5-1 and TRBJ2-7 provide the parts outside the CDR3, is KAGVTQTPRYLIKTRGQQVTLSCSPISGHRSVSWYQQTPGQGLQFLFEYFSETQRNKGNFPGRFSGRQFSNSRSEMNVSTLELGDSALYLCASSLLLEGPGKIDEQYFGPGTRLTVT.

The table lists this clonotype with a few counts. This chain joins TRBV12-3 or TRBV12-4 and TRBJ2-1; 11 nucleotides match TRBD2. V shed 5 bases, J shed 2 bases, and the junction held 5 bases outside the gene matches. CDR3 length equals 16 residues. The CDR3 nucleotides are TGTGCCAGCAGTCTGACTAGCGGGATGACCTACAATGAGCAGTTCTTC. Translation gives CASSLTSGMTYNEQFF.

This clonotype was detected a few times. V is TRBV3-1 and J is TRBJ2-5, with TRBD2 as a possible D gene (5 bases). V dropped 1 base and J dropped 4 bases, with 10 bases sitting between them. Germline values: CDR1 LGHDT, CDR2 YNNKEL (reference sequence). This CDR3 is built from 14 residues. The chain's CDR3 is CASSQAHAGETQYF. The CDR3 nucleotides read TGTGCCAGCAGCCAAGCCCACGCGGGAGAGACCCAGTACTTC.

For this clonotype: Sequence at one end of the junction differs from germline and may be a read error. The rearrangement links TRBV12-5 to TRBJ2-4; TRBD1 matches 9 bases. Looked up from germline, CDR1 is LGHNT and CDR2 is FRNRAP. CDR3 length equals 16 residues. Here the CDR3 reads CASGLTPGTGTNSQYF. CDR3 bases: TGTGCTAGTGGTTTGACTCCTGGGACAGGGACAAACAGTCAGTACTTC.

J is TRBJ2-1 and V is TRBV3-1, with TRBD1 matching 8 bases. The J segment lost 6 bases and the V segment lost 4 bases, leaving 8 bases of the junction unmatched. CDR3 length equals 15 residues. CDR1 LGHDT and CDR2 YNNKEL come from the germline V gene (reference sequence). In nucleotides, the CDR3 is TGTGCCAGCAGCCCGTGGACAGGGAAGGGCAATGAGCAGTTCTTC. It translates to CASSPWTGKGNEQFF.

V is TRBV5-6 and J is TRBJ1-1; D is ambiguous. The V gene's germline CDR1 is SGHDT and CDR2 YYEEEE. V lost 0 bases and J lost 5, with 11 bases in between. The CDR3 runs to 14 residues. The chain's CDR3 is CASSLEAEGTEAFF. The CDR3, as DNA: TGTGCCAGCAGCTTGGAGGCGGAGGGTACTGAAGCTTTCTTT. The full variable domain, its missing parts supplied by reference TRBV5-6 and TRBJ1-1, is DAGVTQSPTHLIKTRGQQVTLRCSPKSGHDTVSWYQQALGQGPQFIFQYYEEEERQRGNFPDRFSGHQFPNYSSELNVNALLLGDSALYLCASSLEAEGTEAFFGQGTRLTVV.

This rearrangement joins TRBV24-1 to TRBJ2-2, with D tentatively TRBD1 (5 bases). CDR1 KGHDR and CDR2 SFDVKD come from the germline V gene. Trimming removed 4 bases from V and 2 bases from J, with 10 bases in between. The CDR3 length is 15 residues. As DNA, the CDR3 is TGTGCCACCAGTGACCCGACAGCAAACACCGGGGAGCTGTTTTTT. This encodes CATSDPTANTGELFF.

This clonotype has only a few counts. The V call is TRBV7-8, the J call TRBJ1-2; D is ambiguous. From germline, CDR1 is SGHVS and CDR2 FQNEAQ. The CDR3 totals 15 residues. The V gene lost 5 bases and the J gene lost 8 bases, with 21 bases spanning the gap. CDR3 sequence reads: CASSTRPRPAEGYTF. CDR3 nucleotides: TGTGCCAGCAGCACCCGGCCACGCCCGGCGGAGGGCTACACCTTC.

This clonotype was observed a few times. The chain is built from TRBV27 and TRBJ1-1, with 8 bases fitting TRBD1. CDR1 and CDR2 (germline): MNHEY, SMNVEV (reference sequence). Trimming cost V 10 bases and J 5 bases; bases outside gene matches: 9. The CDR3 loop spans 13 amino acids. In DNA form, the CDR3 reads TGTGCCACCAGGACAGGGTGGTTGACTGAAGCTTTCTTT. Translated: CATRTGWLTEAFF.

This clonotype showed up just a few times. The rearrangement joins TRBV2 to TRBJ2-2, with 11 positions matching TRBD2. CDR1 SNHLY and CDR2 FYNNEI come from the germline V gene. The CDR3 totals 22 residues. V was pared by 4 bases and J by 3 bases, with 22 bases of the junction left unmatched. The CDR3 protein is CASSGRKEEGTSGREDTGELFF. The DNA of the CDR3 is TGTGCCAGCAGTGGTAGGAAGGAGGAGGGAACTAGCGGGAGAGAGGACACCGGGGAGCTGTTTTTT.

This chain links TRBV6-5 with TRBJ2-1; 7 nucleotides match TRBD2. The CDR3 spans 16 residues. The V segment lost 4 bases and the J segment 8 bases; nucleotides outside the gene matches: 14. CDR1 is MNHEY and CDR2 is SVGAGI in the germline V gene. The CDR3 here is CASSSPLARDQDEQFF. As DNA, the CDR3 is TGTGCCAGCAGTTCCCCACTAGCGCGAGATCAGGATGAGCAGTTCTTC.

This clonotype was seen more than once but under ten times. This CDR3 reads CASSDEAGIDQPQHF. DNA for the CDR3: TGTGCCAGCAGTGATGAGGCAGGGATCGATCAGCCCCAGCATTTT. The chain joins TRBV25-1 to TRBJ1-5, with D tentatively TRBD1 (5 bases). Germline CDR1 MGHDK, CDR2 SYGVNS. This CDR3 comprises 15 residues. Between the trimmed V and J ends, which lost 3 bases and 5 bases, there was a span of 14 bases.